This TCR beta chain was profiled in a study of blood T cell repertoires in COVID-19. Study context: Sites across the United States, Italy and Spain contributed samples from acute and convalescent COVID-19. PBMCs, B-cell-depleted T cells, or T cells were the source of the cDNA or gDNA that made up the material.

Germline V lookup: CDR1 GTSNPN, CDR2 SVGIG (reference sequence). Germline trimming cut 3 bases from V and 4 bases from J; bases unmatched to any gene: 11. CDR3 size: 15 residues. Using immunoSEQ multiplex PCR, the repertoire was profiled, and TCRdb retains in-frame clones only, with some absent. The repertoire holds some 150,000 clones, with around nine tenths as singletons. Sequenced input: peripheral blood. The V call is TRBV30, the J call TRBJ1-2, with 7 bases aligning to TRBD1. The receptor comes from a woman aged 45-65 years with active or convalescent COVID-19. CDR3 region: CAWRGTDSPLYGYTF. CDR3 nucleotides: TGTGCCTGGAGGGGGACAGATAGCCCACTCTATGGCTACACCTTC.